This T cell receptor (beta chain) appears in the sequencing data of a study of OX40 agonist ivuxolimab in advanced cancers. Study context: It was permissible to have had prior anti-PD-1, anti-PD-L1 or anti-CTLA-4 therapy, and about 40% had some.

The CDR3 is 13 amino acids. The V end was cut by 4 bases, the J end by 0 bases, with 7 bases between. Per the germline V gene, CDR1 is WNHNN and CDR2 is SYGVQD (reference sequence). This clone was picked up a small number of times. Antigen: not known. Study results and limitations: Among expanded peripheral T cells, antigen specificity went undetermined. At 0.1 to 3.0 mg/kg, clonal expansion of CD4+ and CD8+ blood T cells had occurred by week 6. In CD8+ T cells, expanded clones were on average more numerous than in CD4+.

Assay: immunoSEQ multiplex PCR; the TCRdb copy retains only in-frame clones and omits some. The data contain about 140,000 clones, 90% of them seen just once; the ten biggest clones take up approximately 1%. V usage is TRBV10-1 and J usage is TRBJ2-7; D gene uncertain. This TCR was sampled from an adult with an advanced solid tumor such as melanoma, head and neck, liver or kidney cancer. Source: CD4+ or CD8+ T cells sorted from blood, taken in a trial of the OX40 agonist ivuxolimab. The CDR3 DNA reads as TGCGCCAGCAGTGCCGCGAACTCCTACGAGCAGTACTTC. This translates into CASSAANSYEQYF.